This T cell receptor beta chain is from a study of beta chain features in type 1 diabetes. At the level of the study: Cell yields, gender and age were comparable in patients and healthy donors. The study's findings and limits: cDNA-based reads could over-represent cells with high TCR expression. VDJ junctions in type 1 diabetes patients carried more deletions and fewer insertions.

Since all of the isolated RNA was reverse transcribed, expressed TCRB transcripts were what got sequenced. There were approximately 3.5 million reads on average in the naive, central memory and regulatory T cell samples. Measured with immunoSEQ multiplex PCR; TCRdb has only the in-frame clones, and not every one. The sample includes under 450,000 clones, over 13% of them seen just once. Of note for this clone: Its antigen is as yet unknown.

This clonotype was obtained from a woman between 18 and 29 years old in good health. The sequenced sample consisted of naive CD4+ T cells from blood.

The CDR3 DNA reads as TGTGCCAGCAGCTTCGCCCCTCCAGCGGGAGTCTCAGCGGATACGCAGTATTTT. It specifies CASSFAPPAGVSADTQYF. This chain links TRBV7-9 with TRBJ2-3; 8 positions agree with TRBD2. The ends lost 3 bases at V and 6 bases at J; junction bases unmatched: 17. The CDR3 contains 18 residues. The germline CDR1 and CDR2 sequences are SEHNR and FQNEAQ (reference sequence).